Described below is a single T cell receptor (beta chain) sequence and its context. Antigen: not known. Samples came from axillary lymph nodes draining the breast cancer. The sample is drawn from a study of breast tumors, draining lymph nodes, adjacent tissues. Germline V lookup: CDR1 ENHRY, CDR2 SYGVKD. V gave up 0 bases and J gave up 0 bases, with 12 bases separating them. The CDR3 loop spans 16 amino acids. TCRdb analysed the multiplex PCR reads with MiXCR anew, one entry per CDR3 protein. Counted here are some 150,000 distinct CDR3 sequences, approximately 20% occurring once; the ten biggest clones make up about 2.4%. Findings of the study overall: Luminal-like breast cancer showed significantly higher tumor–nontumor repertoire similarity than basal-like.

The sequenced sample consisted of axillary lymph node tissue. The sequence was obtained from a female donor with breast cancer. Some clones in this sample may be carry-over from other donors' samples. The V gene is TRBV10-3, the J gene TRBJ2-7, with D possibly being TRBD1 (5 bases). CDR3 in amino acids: CAISESGRSISYEQYF. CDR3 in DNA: TGTGCCATCAGTGAGTCGGGGCGGTCGATCTCCTACGAGCAGTACTTC.